This entry is about one T cell receptor beta chain. What it recognizes is unknown. This record belongs to a study of shared clonotypes between healthy human individuals. Across the whole study: Three plates each covered CD4 naive and memory; CD8 naive two, CD8 memory one.

Deep level was the assay's run setting. Some 30,000 T cell genomes, or around 0.2 ug DNA, went into the sorted-subset replicate PCRs. Method: immunoSEQ multiplex PCR; TCRdb's copy keeps in-frame clones and lacks some. Counted here are 1,500,000 or so clones, roughly 96% occurring once; the ten biggest clones make up roughly 1.2%. The germline V gene has CDR1 SGHRS and CDR2 YFSETQ. Trimming stripped 4 bases from V and 2 bases from J, with 5 bases between. This CDR3 comprises 12 residues. Findings and limits, study-wide: Non-shared clonotypes were found to have lower generation probabilities than the clonotypes that were shared by all four of the sorted-subset donors.

The V call is TRBV5-1, the J call TRBJ2-3; no definite D call. This receptor was identified in a man between 25 and 39 years old in good health. Sequencing input: naive CD4+ T cells sorted from blood. Subset here: CD45RA+ positively selected. CDR3 in DNA: TGCGCCAGCAGCATTACCACAGATACGCAGTATTTT. Translated: CASSITTDTQYF.